One sample yielded the 14 T cell receptor beta chains listed below, sequenced in a study of blood T cells in healthy people across ages. Sample-barcoded 5' priming and a J-beta primer mix drove a second PCR of roughly 7 to 11 cycles. MiXCR, run by TCRdb on the 5' RACE reads, gives a single entry per CDR3 protein. Among 600,000 or so distinct CDR3 sequences listed, around 21% were seen once. Source material: blood. These receptors were collected from a man in his 70s in good health.

The sample holds a few counts of this clonotype. The V call is TRBV5-1, the J call TRBJ2-1, with 11 nucleotides matching TRBD1. Trimming took 4 bases from V and 4 from J; bases not matched to a gene: 7. Germline loops: CDR1 SGHRS, CDR2 YFSETQ. The CDR3 has 16 residues. As DNA, the CDR3 is TGCGCCAGCAGCCGAACCGGACAGGGGGCGTACAATGAGCAGTTCTTC. Translating gives CASSRTGQGAYNEQFF.

J is TRBJ2-6 and V is TRBV6-6, with D perhaps matching TRBD2 (6 bases). V dropped 2 bases and J dropped 6 bases, with 17 bases sitting between them. The CDR3 contains 17 residues. Germline V lookup: CDR1 MNHNY, CDR2 SVGAGI (reference sequence). The DNA for the CDR3 is TGTGCCAGCAGTTACGGGACGGGGACTCTGGCGGCCAACGTCCTGACTTTC. It is translated as CASSYGTGTLAANVLTF.

This clonotype was detected only a few times. This chain uses TRBV6-2 or TRBV6-3 with TRBJ2-1; D is possibly TRBD2 (6 bases). The CDR3 covers 16 residues. Trimming removed 5 bases at V and 2 bases at J, with 16 bases between. CDR1 and CDR2 (germline): MNHEY, SVGEGT. Written as DNA, the CDR3 is TGTGCCAGCAGTACCCAACTAGCCGCCCCCTACAATGAGCAGTTCTTC. The encoded protein is CASSTQLAAPYNEQFF.

The chain carries TRBV6-1 and TRBJ2-1; the D is unclear. Germline assignment: CDR1 MNHNS and CDR2 SASEGT. The CDR3 loop spans 12 amino acids. V lost 3 bases, J lost 8 bases, and 8 bases lay in between. The CDR3 sequence: CASSEVDYEQFF. In DNA form, the CDR3 reads TGTGCCAGCAGTGAGGTGGATTATGAGCAGTTCTTC.

In its sample, this clonotype was seen a few times. V gene TRBV19 combines with J gene TRBJ2-2; D might be TRBD1 (6 bases). Trimming cost V 6 bases and J 1 base, with 9 bases left between them. The CDR3 is 14 amino acids. The germline V gene has CDR1 LNHDA and CDR2 SQIVND (reference sequence). The CDR3 loop reads CASRSTGNTGELFF. CDR3 in DNA: TGTGCCAGTAGGTCGACAGGGAACACCGGGGAGCTGTTTTTT.

Worth noting for this clonotype: The junction departs from germline at one end; a sequencing error may be responsible. J is TRBJ2-5 and V is TRBV28, with 7 bases that match TRBD1. The CDR3 length is 15 residues. The germline CDR1 and CDR2 sequences are MDHEN and SYDVKM. The chain's CDR3 is CASSLMDRPQETQYF. The CDR3 DNA follows: TGTGCCAGTAGTTTAATGGACAGGCCCCAAGAGACCCAGTACTTC.

This chain links TRBV6-1 with TRBJ2-5; 7 bases line up with TRBD2. The CDR3 runs 14 residues. Germline loops: CDR1 MNHNS, CDR2 SASEGT. V trimming: 2 bases; J trimming: 4 bases; junction bases outside the gene matches: 4. CDR3 sequence: CASSEFPGGETQYF. The CDR3 region has the DNA TGTGCCAGCAGTGAATTTCCGGGAGGAGAGACCCAGTACTTC.

This clonotype was seen more than once but under ten times. The gene calls are TRBV29-1 and TRBJ2-7; 10 nucleotides line up with TRBD1. Germline V gene sequence: CDR1 SQVTM, CDR2 ANQGSEA. The CDR3 contains 12 residues. V shed 7 bases, J shed 4 bases, and the junction held 4 bases outside the gene matches. This CDR3 reads CSAGQGYYEQYF. The CDR3 DNA reads as TGCAGCGCGGGACAGGGGTATTACGAGCAGTACTTC.

This clonotype was seen a handful of times. V is TRBV20-1 and J is TRBJ2-3, with TRBD2 matching 8 bases. There are 17 residues in the CDR3. CDR1 is DFQATT, CDR2 SNEGSKA, per germline (reference sequence). After removal of 0 bases from V and 3 bases from J, the junction contained 11 bases not matched to a gene. The CDR3 DNA follows: TGCAGTGCTAGAGATGTTACTAGCGGCCAAGCTACAGATACGCAGTATTTT. This gives the protein CSARDVTSGQATDTQYF.

V usage is TRBV7-3 and J usage is TRBJ2-2; 7 positions agree with TRBD2. Germline CDR1 SGHTA, CDR2 FQGTGA. CDR3 length: 14 amino acids. Losses at the gene ends were 4 bases for V and 6 bases for J; bases not matched to a gene: 5. In DNA form, the CDR3 reads TGTGCCAGCAGCTCAGCGGGATTCGCCGGGGAGCTGTTTTTT. Its translation: CASSSAGFAGELFF. Full variable domain (missing parts from reference TRBV7-3 and TRBJ2-2): GAGVSQTPSNKVTEKGKYVELRCDPISGHTALYWYRQSLGQGPEFLIYFQGTGAADDSGLPNDRFFAVRPEGSVSTLKIQRTERGDSAVYLCASSSAGFAGELFFGEGSRLTVL.

The V and J genes are TRBV4-3 and TRBJ1-5; no firm D call. Germline V CDR1 and CDR2: LGHNA, YSLEER. Deletions cut 1 base from V and 4 bases from J, with 5 bases between. There are 13 residues in the CDR3. The CDR3 loop is CASSQGQNQPQHF. DNA for the CDR3: TGCGCCAGCAGCCAAGGTCAAAATCAGCCCCAGCATTTT.

This clonotype was seen a handful of times. The rearrangement uses TRBV20-1 and TRBJ2-1; 10 positions agree with TRBD2. Germline V lookup: CDR1 DFQATT, CDR2 SNEGSKA (reference sequence). With 6 bases clipped from V and 2 bases from J, the junction kept 7 bases outside the gene matches. This CDR3 contains 15 residues. CDR3 nucleotide sequence: TGCAGTGCGATTCCTCTAGCGGGGGCCTACAATGAGCAGTTCTTC. Encoded protein: CSAIPLAGAYNEQFF.

The rearrangement links TRBV14 to TRBJ2-1, with 12 bases identical to TRBD2. There are 18 residues in the CDR3. The germline CDR1 and CDR2 sequences are SGHDN and FVKESK. V lost 2 bases and J lost 9; bases outside the gene matches: 14. The CDR3 protein is CASSQNRRRTSGKGEQFF. The CDR3 nucleotides are TGTGCCAGCAGCCAAAACCGCCGAAGGACTAGCGGGAAGGGTGAGCAGTTCTTC.

The V call is TRBV12-3 or TRBV12-4, the J call TRBJ1-4, with TRBD1 matching over 9 bases. The CDR3 totals 15 residues. V was pared by 3 bases and J by 5 bases, with 4 bases of the junction left unmatched. The CDR3 nucleotides are TGTGCCAGCAGTTTCGGGACAGGGAGGAATGAAAAACTGTTTTTT. Residues: CASSFGTGRNEKLFF.